The 14 T cell receptor beta chains given below trace back to one sample, sequenced in a study of response to subunit inactivated influenza vaccine. TCRdb used MiXCR to reprocess the RT-PCR reads, holding one entry per CDR3 protein. The sample contains approximately 530,000 distinct CDR3 sequences, 13% of which appear only once. Specimen: PBMCs from blood, collected about 40 days after vaccination. Receptors originate from a man in his forties or fifties who received an inactivated influenza vaccine.

The gene calls are TRBV25-1 and TRBJ1-1, with D maybe TRBD1 (5 bases). Germline values: CDR1 MGHDK, CDR2 SYGVNS. The CDR3 extends over 14 amino acids. Trimming shortened V by 7 bases and J by 0 bases, and 12 bases separated the two germline ends. In DNA, the CDR3 is TGTGCCAGCATACAGGACAACATGAACACTGAAGCTTTCTTT. It translates to CASIQDNMNTEAFF.

In this sample, this clonotype turned up a few times. The chain is built from TRBV12-3 or TRBV12-4 and TRBJ1-2; TRBD1 agrees at 8 bases. The CDR3 has 14 amino acids. J gave up 2 bases and V 8 bases, and 7 bases lay outside the gene matches. The CDR3 bases are TGTGCCAGCGACTACAGGGGGAGCAACTATGGCTACACCTTC. Amino acid sequence: CASDYRGSNYGYTF.

This clonotype showed up many times. A read error may explain this, as a much larger clone is one base away. V and J are TRBV20-1 and TRBJ2-1; 7 nucleotides line up with TRBD2. CDR1 and CDR2 (germline): DFQATT, SNEGSKA (reference sequence). The CDR3 runs to 17 residues. The CDR3 region is CCARDESSGTSYNEQFF. The DNA of the CDR3 is TGCTGTGCTAGAGATGAGTCTAGCGGAACCTCCTACAATGAGCAGTTCTTC.

V gene TRBV29-1 combines with J gene TRBJ2-1; the D is unclear. CDR1 is SQVTM and CDR2 is ANQGSEA in the germline V gene. The CDR3 covers 14 residues. Trimming shortened V by 5 bases and J by 6 bases, and 17 bases separated the two germline ends. This CDR3 is CSVRKVQLGNEQFF. CDR3 sequence (DNA): TGCAGCGTTCGGAAGGTTCAGTTGGGCAATGAGCAGTTCTTC.

J is TRBJ2-2 and V is TRBV2, with D unresolved. V was pared by 4 bases and J by 4 bases, with 7 bases between. CDR1 and CDR2 (germline): SNHLY, FYNNEI. The CDR3 totals 13 residues. The CDR3 is CASSVELTGELFF. CDR3 sequence (DNA): TGTGCCAGCAGTGTCGAGCTCACCGGGGAGCTGTTTTTT. Variable domain in full (rest from reference TRBV2 and TRBJ2-2): EPEVTQTPSHQVTQMGQEVILRCVPISNHLYFYWYRQILGQKVEFLVSFYNNEISEKSEIFDDQFSVERPDGSNFTLKIRSTKLEDSAMYFCASSVELTGELFFGEGSRLTVL.

The chain employs TRBV5-6 and TRBJ2-2; 7 nucleotides align to TRBD1. J gave up 4 bases and V 3 bases, and 9 bases lay outside the gene matches. CDR3 length: 16 amino acids. In germline, CDR1 is SGHDT, CDR2 YYEEEE. The CDR3, as DNA: TGTGCCAGCAGCTCCGTACGCCGGGACAGCACCGGGGAGCTGTTTTTT. Amino acids: CASSSVRRDSTGELFF.

This clonotype has only a few counts. This chain uses TRBV12-3 or TRBV12-4 with TRBJ1-1; D remains ambiguous. V gave up 6 bases and J gave up 0 bases, with 17 bases separating them. The CDR3 loop spans 16 amino acids. Here the CDR3 DNA reads TGTGCCAGCAGGCGTAGGACGTGGGGAATGAACACTGAAGCTTTCTTT. It yields the protein CASRRRTWGMNTEAFF.

The rearrangement links TRBV5-1 to TRBJ2-5; no clear D. The CDR3 length is 13 residues. Germline V gene sequence: CDR1 SGHRS, CDR2 YFSETQ. V was pared by 4 bases and J by 2 bases, with 9 bases between. The CDR3 spells CASSRVRQETQYF. For the CDR3, the DNA is TGCGCCAGCAGCCGCGTTCGGCAAGAGACCCAGTACTTC. Combining the CDR3 with reference TRBV5-1 and TRBJ2-5 gives the whole variable domain KAGVTQTPRYLIKTRGQQVTLSCSPISGHRSVSWYQQTPGQGLQFLFEYFSETQRNKGNFPGRFSGRQFSNSRSEMNVSTLELGDSALYLCASSRVRQETQYFGPGTRLLVL.

This clonotype was counted many times. The chain recombines TRBV5-1 with TRBJ2-3; D remains unclear. This CDR3 has 15 amino acids. V lost 1 base and J lost 5, with 14 bases in between. Germline-derived CDR1 and CDR2 are SGHRS and YFSETQ. The CDR3 sequence is CASSLNAPQRDTQYF. DNA for the CDR3: TGCGCCAGCAGCTTGAATGCCCCCCAACGAGATACGCAGTATTTT.

CDR3 amino acids: CASSVQGKNTGELFF. CDR3 coding DNA: TGCGCCAGCAGCGTACAGGGAAAGAACACCGGGGAGCTGTTTTTT. This chain uses TRBV5-1 with TRBJ2-2; the D gene is possibly TRBD1 (6 bases). Germline CDR1 reads SGHRS; CDR2 reads YFSETQ. The CDR3 spans 15 residues. V was trimmed by 4 bases and J by 1 base, leaving 11 bases between them. Full variable domain (rest looked up from reference TRBV5-1 and TRBJ2-2): KAGVTQTPRYLIKTRGQQVTLSCSPISGHRSVSWYQQTPGQGLQFLFEYFSETQRNKGNFPGRFSGRQFSNSRSEMNVSTLELGDSALYLCASSVQGKNTGELFFGEGSRLTVL.

The chain is built from TRBV29-1 and TRBJ1-2; D not resolved. Germline CDR1 SQVTM, CDR2 ANQGSEA. The V and J ends lost 7 bases and 4 bases respectively, with 13 bases between them. The CDR3 has 12 amino acids. The CDR3 bases are TGCAGCGCCGCCGGACCAAGCTATGGCTACACCTTC. Protein sequence: CSAAGPSYGYTF.

This clonotype turned up a few times. This chain links TRBV29-1 with TRBJ2-1, with D perhaps matching TRBD1 (6 bases). V was shortened by 7 bases and J by 2 bases, with 12 bases between the two germline ends. Germline V gene lookup returns CDR1 SQVTM and CDR2 ANQGSEA. The CDR3 sequence is 13 residues long. The CDR3 coding sequence is TGCAGCGCCAGGGGTGCGGCCTACAATGAGCAGTTCTTC. This encodes CSARGAAYNEQFF.

The sample holds a few counts of this clonotype. The rearrangement joins TRBV5-1 to TRBJ2-5; the D gene is possibly TRBD2 (6 bases). Germline V lookup: CDR1 SGHRS, CDR2 YFSETQ. Trimming shortened V by 6 bases and J by 1 base, and 16 bases separated the two germline ends. The CDR3 extends over 15 amino acids. The CDR3 region has the DNA TGCGCCAGCACCCCCGGGACTCCCGTCCAAGAGACCCAGTACTTC. As protein: CASTPGTPVQETQYF.

The table lists this clonotype with a few counts. J is TRBJ2-7 and V is TRBV28; tentatively, D is TRBD2 (6 bases). V was shortened by 7 bases and J by 4 bases, with 14 bases between the two germline ends. The germline CDR1 and CDR2 sequences are MDHEN and SYDVKM. The CDR3 consists of 13 residues. CDR3 protein: CASTLGSVYEQYF. CDR3 coding DNA: TGTGCCAGCACCCTCGGGAGTGTTTACGAGCAGTACTTC.